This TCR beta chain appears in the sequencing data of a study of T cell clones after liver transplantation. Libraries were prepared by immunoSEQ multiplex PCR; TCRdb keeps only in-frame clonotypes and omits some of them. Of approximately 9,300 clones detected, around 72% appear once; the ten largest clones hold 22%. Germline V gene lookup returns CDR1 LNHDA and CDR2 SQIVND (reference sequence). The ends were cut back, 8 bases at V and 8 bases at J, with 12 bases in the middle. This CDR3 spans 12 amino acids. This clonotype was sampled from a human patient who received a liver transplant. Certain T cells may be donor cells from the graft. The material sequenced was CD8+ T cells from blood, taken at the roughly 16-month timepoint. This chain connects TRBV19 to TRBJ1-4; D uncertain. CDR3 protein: CASLNPGEKLFF. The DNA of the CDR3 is TGTGCCAGTCTCAACCCGGGGGAAAAACTGTTTTTT.